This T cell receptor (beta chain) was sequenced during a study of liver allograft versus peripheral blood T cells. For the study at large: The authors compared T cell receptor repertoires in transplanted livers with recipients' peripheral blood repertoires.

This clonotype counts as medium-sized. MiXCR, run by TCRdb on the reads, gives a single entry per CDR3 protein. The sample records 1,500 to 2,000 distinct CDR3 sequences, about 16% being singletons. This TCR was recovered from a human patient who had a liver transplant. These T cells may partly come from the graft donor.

CDR3 nucleotide sequence: TGTGCCAGCAGCCCGGGGGGGAGTAGGGGTTCCTACGAGCAGTACTTC. Protein: CASSPGGSRGSYEQYF. The rearrangement links TRBV9 to TRBJ2-7; TRBD2 matches at 8 bases. The CDR3 totals 16 residues. CDR1 SGDLS and CDR2 YYNGEE come from the germline V gene. V was clipped by 4 bases and J by 1 base; unmatched bases: 10.